This T cell receptor beta chain was obtained from a study of T cells in Graves' hyperthyroidism and ophthalmopathy. Exclusion of a patient resulted from uncontrolled infection, other autoimmune disease, pregnancy or lactation. Orbital computed tomography, thyroid ultrasound, serum thyroxine and TRAb, and clinical symptoms together informed the diagnoses. Template material for amplifying TCR beta CDR3 regions consisted of RNA transcripts. RT-PCR in the first round (using the HTBI primer set) targeted the TCR CDR3. TCRdb reprocessed the multiplex PCR reads via MiXCR and lists one record per CDR3 protein. Among roughly 500,000 distinct CDR3 sequences listed, about 46% were seen once. General study results and limits: Among clonotypes expanded in thyroid above 0.001, most were also found in blood. Model output signaled ophthalmopathy a median roughly 6 months ahead of onset.

This clonotype was observed many times. The antigen is unknown. Deletions cut 0 bases from V and 2 bases from J, with 8 bases between. CDR3 length equals 14 residues. Germline loops: CDR1 SGHRS, CDR2 YFSETQ. This sequence originates from an adult woman with Graves' disease, either hyperthyroidism or ophthalmopathy (not recorded which). The specimen sequenced was peripheral blood or thyroid tissue (not recorded which). The chain recombines TRBV5-1 with TRBJ1-2; the D is unclear. DNA for the CDR3: TGCGCCAGCAGCTTGGTAGGAGAGAACTATGGCTACACCTTC. Its protein is CASSLVGENYGYTF. Filled out from reference TRBV5-1 and TRBJ1-2, the complete variable domain reads KAGVTQTPRYLIKTRGQQVTLSCSPISGHRSVSWYQQTPGQGLQFLFEYFSETQRNKGNFPGRFSGRQFSNSRSEMNVSTLELGDSALYLCASSLVGENYGYTFGSGTRLTVV.